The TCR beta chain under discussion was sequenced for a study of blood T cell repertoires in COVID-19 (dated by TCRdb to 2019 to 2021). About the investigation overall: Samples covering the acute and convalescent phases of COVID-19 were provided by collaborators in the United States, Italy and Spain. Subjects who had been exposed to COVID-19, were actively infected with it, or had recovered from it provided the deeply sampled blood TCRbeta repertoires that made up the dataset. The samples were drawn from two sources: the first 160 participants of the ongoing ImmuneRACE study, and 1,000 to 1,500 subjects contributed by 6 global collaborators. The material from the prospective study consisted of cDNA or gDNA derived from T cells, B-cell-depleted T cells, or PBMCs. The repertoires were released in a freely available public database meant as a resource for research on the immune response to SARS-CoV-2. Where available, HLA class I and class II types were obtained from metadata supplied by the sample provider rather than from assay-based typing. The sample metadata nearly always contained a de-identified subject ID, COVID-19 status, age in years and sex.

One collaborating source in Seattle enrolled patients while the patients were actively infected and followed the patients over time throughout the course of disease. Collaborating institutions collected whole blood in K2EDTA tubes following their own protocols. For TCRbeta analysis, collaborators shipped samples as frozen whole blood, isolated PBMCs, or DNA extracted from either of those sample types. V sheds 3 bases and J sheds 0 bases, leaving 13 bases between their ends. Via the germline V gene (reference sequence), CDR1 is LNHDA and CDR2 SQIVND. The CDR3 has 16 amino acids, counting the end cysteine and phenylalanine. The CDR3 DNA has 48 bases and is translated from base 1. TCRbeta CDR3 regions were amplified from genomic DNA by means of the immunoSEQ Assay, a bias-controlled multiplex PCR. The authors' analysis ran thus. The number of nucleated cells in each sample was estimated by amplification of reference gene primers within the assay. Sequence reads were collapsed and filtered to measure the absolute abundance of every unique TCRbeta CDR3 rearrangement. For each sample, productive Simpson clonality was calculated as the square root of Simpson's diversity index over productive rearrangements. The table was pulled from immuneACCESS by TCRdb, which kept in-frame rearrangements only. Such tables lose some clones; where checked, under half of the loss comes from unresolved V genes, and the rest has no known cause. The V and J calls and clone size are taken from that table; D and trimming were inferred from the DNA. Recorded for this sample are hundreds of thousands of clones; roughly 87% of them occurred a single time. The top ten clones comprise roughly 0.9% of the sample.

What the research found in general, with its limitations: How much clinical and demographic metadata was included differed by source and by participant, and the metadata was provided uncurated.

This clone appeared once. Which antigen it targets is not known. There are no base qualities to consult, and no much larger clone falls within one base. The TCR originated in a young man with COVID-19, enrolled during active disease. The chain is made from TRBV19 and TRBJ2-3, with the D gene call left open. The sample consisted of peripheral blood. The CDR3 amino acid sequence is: CASSMGGTASTDTQYF. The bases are TGTGCCAGTAGTATGGGTGGAACAGCTAGCACAGATACGCAGTATTTT.